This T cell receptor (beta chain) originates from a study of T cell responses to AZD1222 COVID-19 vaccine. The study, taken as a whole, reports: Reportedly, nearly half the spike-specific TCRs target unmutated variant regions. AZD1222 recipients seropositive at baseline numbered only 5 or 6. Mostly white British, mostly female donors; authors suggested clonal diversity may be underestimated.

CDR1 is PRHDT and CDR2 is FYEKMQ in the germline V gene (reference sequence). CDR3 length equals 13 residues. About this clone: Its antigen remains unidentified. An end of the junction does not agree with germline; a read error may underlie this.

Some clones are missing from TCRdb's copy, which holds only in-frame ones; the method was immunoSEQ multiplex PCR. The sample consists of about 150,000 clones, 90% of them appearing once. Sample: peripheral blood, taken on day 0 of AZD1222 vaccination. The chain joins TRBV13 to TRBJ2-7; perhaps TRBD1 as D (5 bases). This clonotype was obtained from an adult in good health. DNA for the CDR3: TGTGCCAGCAGCCCGACAGAACAACACGATCAGTACTTC. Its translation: CASSPTEQHDQYF.